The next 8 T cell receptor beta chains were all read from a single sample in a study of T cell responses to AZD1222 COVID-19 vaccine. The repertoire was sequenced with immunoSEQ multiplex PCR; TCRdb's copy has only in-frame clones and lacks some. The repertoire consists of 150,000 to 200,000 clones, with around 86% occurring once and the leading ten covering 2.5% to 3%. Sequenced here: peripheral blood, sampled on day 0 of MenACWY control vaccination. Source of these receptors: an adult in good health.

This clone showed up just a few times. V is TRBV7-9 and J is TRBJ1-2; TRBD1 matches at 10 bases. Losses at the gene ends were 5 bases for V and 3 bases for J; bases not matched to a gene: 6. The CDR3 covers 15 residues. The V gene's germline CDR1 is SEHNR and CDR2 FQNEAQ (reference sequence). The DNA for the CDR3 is TGTGCCAGCAGCGGGGACAGGGGATTTTACTATGGCTACACCTTC. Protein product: CASSGDRGFYYGYTF.

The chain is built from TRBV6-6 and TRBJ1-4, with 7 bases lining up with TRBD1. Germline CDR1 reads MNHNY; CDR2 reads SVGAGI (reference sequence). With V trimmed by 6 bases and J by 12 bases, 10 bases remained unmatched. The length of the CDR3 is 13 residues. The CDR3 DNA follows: TGTGCCAGCAGAGGAGACAGGGTGTCGGAACTGTTTTTT. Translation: CASRGDRVSELFF.

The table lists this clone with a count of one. CDR3 in DNA: TGTGCCAGCAGTACAGGGGTAACAGATACGCAGTATTTT. This translates into CASSTGVTDTQYF. This sequence joins TRBV7-3 and TRBJ2-3, with 7 bases fitting TRBD1. The CDR3 consists of 13 residues. CDR1 is SGHTA and CDR2 is FQGTGA in the germline V gene. Trimming at V came to 6 bases and at J to 3 bases, leaving 3 bases not matched to a gene.

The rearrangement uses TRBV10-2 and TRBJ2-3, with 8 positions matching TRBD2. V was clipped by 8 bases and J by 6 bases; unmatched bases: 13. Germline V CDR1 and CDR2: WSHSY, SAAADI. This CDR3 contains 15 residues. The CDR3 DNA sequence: TGCGCCAGCGGGAGTGACGGACTAGCAGGGGATACGCAGTATTTT. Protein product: CASGSDGLAGDTQYF.

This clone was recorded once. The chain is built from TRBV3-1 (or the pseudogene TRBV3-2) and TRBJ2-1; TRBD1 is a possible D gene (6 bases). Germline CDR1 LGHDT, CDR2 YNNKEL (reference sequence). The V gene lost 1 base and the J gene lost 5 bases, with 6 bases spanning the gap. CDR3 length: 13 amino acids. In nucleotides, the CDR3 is TGTGCCAGCAGCCAAGGACAGGACAATGAGCAGTTCTTC. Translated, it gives CASSQGQDNEQFF.

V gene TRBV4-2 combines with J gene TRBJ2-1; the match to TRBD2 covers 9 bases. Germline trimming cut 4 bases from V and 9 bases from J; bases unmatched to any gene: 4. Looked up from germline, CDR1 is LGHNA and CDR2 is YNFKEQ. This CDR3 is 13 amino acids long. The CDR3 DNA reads TGTGCCAGCAGCCCGCGGGAGGGGATTGAGCAGTTCTTC. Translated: CASSPREGIEQFF.

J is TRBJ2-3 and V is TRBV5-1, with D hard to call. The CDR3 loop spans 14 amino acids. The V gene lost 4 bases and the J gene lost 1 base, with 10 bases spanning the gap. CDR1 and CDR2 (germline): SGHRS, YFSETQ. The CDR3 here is CASSPVLGTDTQYF. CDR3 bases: TGCGCCAGCAGCCCGGTCCTGGGCACAGATACGCAGTATTTT.

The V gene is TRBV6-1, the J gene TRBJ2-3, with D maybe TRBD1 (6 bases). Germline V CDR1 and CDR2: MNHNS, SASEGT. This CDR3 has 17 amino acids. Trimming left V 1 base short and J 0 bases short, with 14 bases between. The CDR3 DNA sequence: TGTGCCAGCAGTGAAGAGTCCAGGGGTCAAAGCACAGATACGCAGTATTTT. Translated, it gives CASSEESRGQSTDTQYF.